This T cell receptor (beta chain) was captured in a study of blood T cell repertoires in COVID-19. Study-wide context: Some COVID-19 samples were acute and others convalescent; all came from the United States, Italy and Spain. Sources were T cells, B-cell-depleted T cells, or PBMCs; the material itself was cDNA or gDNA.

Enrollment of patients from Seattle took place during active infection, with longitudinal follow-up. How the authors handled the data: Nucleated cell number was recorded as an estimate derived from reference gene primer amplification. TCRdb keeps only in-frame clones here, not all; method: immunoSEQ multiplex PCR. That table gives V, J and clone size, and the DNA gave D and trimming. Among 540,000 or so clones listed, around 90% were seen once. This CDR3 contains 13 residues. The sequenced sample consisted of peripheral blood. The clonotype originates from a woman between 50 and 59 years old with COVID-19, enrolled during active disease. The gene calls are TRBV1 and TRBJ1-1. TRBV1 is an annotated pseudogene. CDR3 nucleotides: TGCACCAGCAGCCAAGATCGGGGGACTGAAGCTTTCTTT. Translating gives CTSSQDRGTEAFF.